What follows are 13 T cell receptor beta chains derived from one specimen sequenced in a study of Tregs in tolerant kidney transplant recipients. The nonmyeloablative bone marrow transplants came from related graft donors, with transient mixed chimerism. Here immunoSEQ multiplex PCR was the method, and the copy in TCRdb shows in-frame clones only, minus some. The sample totals around 5,600 clones. This sample comprised CD4+ T cells from blood (PBMCs), obtained around 14 months after the transplant. The source is a human patient who received a combined kidney and bone marrow transplant. Some T cells may trace back to the graft donor.

Its frequency marks this clone as medium-sized. The read halts 3 residues ahead of the CDR3 end, with the missing end drawn from the germline J gene. This chain links TRBV20-1 with TRBJ2-2; a possible D gene is TRBD2 (5 bases). CDR3 length equals 13 residues. Germline V gives CDR1 DFQATT, CDR2 SNEGSKA (reference sequence). V lost 6 bases to trimming and J lost 4 bases, with 12 bases between them. CDR3 sequence: CSAQEAGTGELFF. The covered CDR3 bases are TGCAGTGCCCAGGAGGCGGGCACCGGGGAG.

Comments on this clone: Read data end 3 residues before the CDR3 end; the end is taken from the germline J gene. The chain has TRBV30 and TRBJ1-5; possibly TRBD1 for D (6 bases). Per germline, CDR1 GTSNPN and CDR2 SVGIG (reference sequence). Trimming shortened V by 3 bases and J by 5 bases, and 17 bases separated the two germline ends. The CDR3 totals 15 residues. CDR3 sequence reads: CAWRDFDRPDQPQHF. The part of the CDR3 DNA that was read is TGTGCCTGGAGGGACTTCGACAGGCCCGATCAGCCC.

For this clone: The CDR3 is cut off 3 residues early in the read; its end comes from the germline J gene. The V call is TRBV5-1, the J call TRBJ2-7; 7 bases match TRBD1. J lost 4 bases, V lost 4 bases, and 11 bases had no gene match. Germline lookup yields CDR1 SGHRS and CDR2 YFSETQ. The CDR3 has 15 residues. This CDR3 reads CASSPAGTELYEQYF. Partial CDR3 DNA: TGCGCCAGCAGCCCCGCCGGGACAGAGCTTTACGAG.

Details on this clone: With the read ending 3 residues before the CDR3 end, the germline J gene is used to fill in that end. The rearrangement links TRBV5-1 to TRBJ1-4; the match to TRBD1 covers 8 bases. V was pared by 0 bases and J by 0 bases, with 10 bases of the junction left unmatched. This CDR3 region has 19 residues. CDR1 and CDR2 from the germline V gene are SGHRS and YFSETQ. The CDR3 sequence is CASSLGWTGYTATNEKLFF. The CDR3 DNA, read in part, is TGCGCCAGCAGCTTGGGGTGGACAGGGTATACGGCAACTAATGAAAAA. Combining the CDR3 with reference TRBV5-1 and TRBJ1-4 gives the whole variable domain KAGVTQTPRYLIKTRGQQVTLSCSPISGHRSVSWYQQTPGQGLQFLFEYFSETQRNKGNFPGRFSGRQFSNSRSEMNVSTLELGDSALYLCASSLGWTGYTATNEKLFFGSGTQLSVL.

In regard to this clone: The DNA ends 3 residues before the CDR3 does, and the rest of the CDR3 is filled in from the germline J gene. The rearrangement uses TRBV10-2 and TRBJ1-6, with 8 bases lining up with TRBD1. Germline V gene data show CDR1 as WSHSY and CDR2 as SAAADI. CDR3 length: 15 amino acids. Trimming removed 6 bases from V and 7 bases from J; junction bases left unmatched: 8. Incomplete CDR3 DNA: TGCGCCAGCAGGGATCGACAGGGGTGGAATTCACCC. It yields the protein CASRDRQGWNSP. The CDR3 reads in full as CASRDRQGWNSPLHF.

With respect to this clone: The missing CDR3 end, 3 residues past where the read stops, is filled in from the germline J gene. The chain carries TRBV5-1 and TRBJ2-2; 7 positions match TRBD1. The CDR3 extends over 14 amino acids. The V gene's germline CDR1 is SGHRS and CDR2 YFSETQ. J was trimmed by 5 bases and V by 4 bases; bases with no gene match: 5. The CDR3 DNA, read in part, is TGCGCCAGCAGCCCTGGACAGGCTACCGGGGAG. Translating gives CASSPGQATGE. The whole CDR3 sequence reads CASSPGQATGELFF.

For this clone: The read is 3 residues too short to cover the CDR3 end, so that end is filled in from the germline J gene. V usage is TRBV2 and J usage is TRBJ1-3; perhaps TRBD1 as D (6 bases). This CDR3 contains 16 residues. Trimming stripped 6 bases from V and 3 bases from J, with 18 bases between. Germline loops: CDR1 SNHLY, CDR2 FYNNEI. The CDR3 reads CASRPERGRGGNTIYF. The part of the CDR3 DNA that was read is TGTGCCAGCAGACCTGAAAGGGGCAGGGGTGGAAACACC.

With regard to this clone: The DNA ends 3 residues before the CDR3 does, and the rest of the CDR3 is filled in from the germline J gene. The rearrangement uses TRBV20-1 and TRBJ2-1, with TRBD2 matching 7 bases. V lost 5 bases to trimming and J lost 6 bases; unmatched junction nucleotides: 10. The CDR3 totals 14 residues. Germline V gene sequence: CDR1 DFQATT, CDR2 SNEGSKA (reference sequence). The CDR3 bases that were read are TGCAGTGCTTTCGTAGCGGGTGAACGCAATGAG. Translating gives CSAFVAGERNE. In full, the CDR3 is CSAFVAGERNEQFF.

With respect to this clone: The CDR3 end is not reached by the read, which stops 3 residues before it; the germline J gene fills it in. This sequence joins TRBV10-3 and TRBJ2-7; D unclear. V was clipped by 10 bases and J by 6 bases, with 13 bases between them. The germline CDR1 and CDR2 sequences are ENHRY and SYGVKD. This CDR3 has 11 amino acids. This chain's CDR3 is CATAPPGEQYF. Partial CDR3 DNA: TGTGCCACCGCGCCACCGGGCGAG.

In the case of this clone: Read sequence stops 3 residues before the CDR3 end, and the germline J gene provides the missing end. V and J are TRBV5-1 and TRBJ1-1; TRBD1 matches at 7 bases. With 2 bases clipped from V and 4 bases from J, the junction kept 8 bases outside the gene matches. The CDR3 spans 15 residues. Per the germline V gene, CDR1 is SGHRS and CDR2 is YFSETQ. Incomplete CDR3 DNA: TGCGCCAGCAGCTTCTCCCTGGGACAGACCACTGAA. Encoded protein: CASSFSLGQTTE. The whole CDR3 sequence is CASSFSLGQTTEAFF.

Turning to this clone: Read coverage stops 3 residues before the CDR3 terminus; the germline J gene supplies the remainder. The chain combines TRBV5-1 with TRBJ2-3; 8 bases are shared with TRBD2. The CDR3 contains 16 residues. CDR1 is SGHRS and CDR2 is YFSETQ in the germline V gene. V lost 4 bases and J lost 3; bases outside the gene matches: 10. The CDR3 loop reads CASSPGAGVPTDTQYF. The covered CDR3 bases are TGCGCCAGCAGCCCCGGAGCGGGGGTACCTACAGATACG.

With regard to this clone: The CDR3 goes on 3 residues after the read ends, and that part is filled in from the germline J gene. V is TRBV7-2 and J is TRBJ2-1; D call uncertain. Germline V gene lookup returns CDR1 SGHTA and CDR2 FQGNSA. The CDR3 contains 14 residues. The V end lost 5 bases, the J end lost 8 bases, and 16 bases lay between the germline ends. CDR3 in amino acids: CASSQAHLIDEQFF. The sequenced part of the CDR3 DNA is TGTGCCAGCAGCCAGGCCCACCTCATAGATGAG.

Of note for this clone: Compared with germline, one end of the junction differs, possibly owing to a read error. The CDR3 extends 3 residues past the end of the read, so its final part is completed from the germline J gene. J is TRBJ2-5 and V is TRBV4-2; 12 positions agree with TRBD1. This CDR3 is 15 amino acids long. Germline V gene lookup returns CDR1 LGHNA and CDR2 YNFKEQ. The CDR3: CASSRGQGAQETQYF. The part of the CDR3 DNA that was read is TGCGCCAGCAGCCGGGGACAGGGGGCACAAGAGACC.